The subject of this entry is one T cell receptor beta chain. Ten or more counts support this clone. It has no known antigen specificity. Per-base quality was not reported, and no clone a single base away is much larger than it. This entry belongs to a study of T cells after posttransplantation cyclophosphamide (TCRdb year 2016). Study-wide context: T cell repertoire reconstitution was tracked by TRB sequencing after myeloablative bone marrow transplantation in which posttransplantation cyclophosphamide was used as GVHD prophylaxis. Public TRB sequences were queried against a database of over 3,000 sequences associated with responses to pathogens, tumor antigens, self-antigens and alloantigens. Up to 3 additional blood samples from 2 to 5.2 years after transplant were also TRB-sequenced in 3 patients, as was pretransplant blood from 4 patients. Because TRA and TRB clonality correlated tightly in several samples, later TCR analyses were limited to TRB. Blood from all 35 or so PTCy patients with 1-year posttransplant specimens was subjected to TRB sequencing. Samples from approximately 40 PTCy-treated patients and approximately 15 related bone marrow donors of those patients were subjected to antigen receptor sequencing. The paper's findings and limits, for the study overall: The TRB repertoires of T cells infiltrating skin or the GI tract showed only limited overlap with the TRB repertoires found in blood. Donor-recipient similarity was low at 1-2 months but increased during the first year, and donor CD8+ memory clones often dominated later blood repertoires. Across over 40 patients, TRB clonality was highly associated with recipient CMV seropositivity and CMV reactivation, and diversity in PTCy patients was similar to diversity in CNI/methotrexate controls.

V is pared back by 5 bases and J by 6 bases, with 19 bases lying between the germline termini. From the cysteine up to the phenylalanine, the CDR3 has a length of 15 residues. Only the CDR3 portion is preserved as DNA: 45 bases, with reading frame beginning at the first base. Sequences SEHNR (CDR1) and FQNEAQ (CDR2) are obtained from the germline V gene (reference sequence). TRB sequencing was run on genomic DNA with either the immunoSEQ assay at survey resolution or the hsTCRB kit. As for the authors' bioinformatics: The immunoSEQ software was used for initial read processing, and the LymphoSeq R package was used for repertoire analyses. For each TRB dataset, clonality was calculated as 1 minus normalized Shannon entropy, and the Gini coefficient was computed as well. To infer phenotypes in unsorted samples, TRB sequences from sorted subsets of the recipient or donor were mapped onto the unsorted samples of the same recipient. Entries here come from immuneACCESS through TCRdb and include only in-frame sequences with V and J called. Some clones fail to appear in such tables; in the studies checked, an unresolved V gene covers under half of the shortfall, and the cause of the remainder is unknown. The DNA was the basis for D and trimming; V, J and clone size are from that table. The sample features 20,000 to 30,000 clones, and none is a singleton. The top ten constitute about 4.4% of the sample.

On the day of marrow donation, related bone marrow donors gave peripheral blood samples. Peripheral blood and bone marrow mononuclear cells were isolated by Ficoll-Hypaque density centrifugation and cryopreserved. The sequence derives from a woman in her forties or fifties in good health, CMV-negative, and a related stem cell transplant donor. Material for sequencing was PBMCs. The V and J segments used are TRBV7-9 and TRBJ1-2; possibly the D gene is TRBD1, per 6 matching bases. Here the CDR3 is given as CASSPDATGSHGYTF. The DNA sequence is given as TGTGCCAGCAGCCCCGACGCGACAGGTTCCCATGGCTACACCTTC. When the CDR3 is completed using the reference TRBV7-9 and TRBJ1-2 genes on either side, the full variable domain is DTGVSQNPRHKITKRGQNVTFRCDPISEHNRLYWYRQTLGQGPEFLTYFQNEAQLEKSRLLSDRFSAERPKGSFSTLEIQRTEQGDSAMYLCASSPDATGSHGYTFGSGTRLTVV.